One sample yielded the 27 T cell receptor beta chains listed below, sequenced in a study of blood T cells in healthy people across ages. A second PCR of roughly 6 to 12 cycles used a sample-barcoded 5' primer and a J-beta primer mix. Each CDR3 protein is one row after TCRdb ran MiXCR on the 5' RACE reads. The sample has around 1,500,000 distinct CDR3 sequences; about 28% are singletons. The sequencing input was blood. These receptors were collected from a woman between 25 and 40 years old in good health.

This clonotype occurred many times. The DNA for the CDR3 is TGTGCCACCAGCAGAGGCGGGATTTCTTCCGAGCAGTACTTC. Protein sequence: CATSRGGISSEQYF. The chain carries TRBV15 and TRBJ2-7; TRBD2 is a possible D gene (6 bases). Germline V lookup: CDR1 LNHNV, CDR2 YYDKDF (reference sequence). Trimming pared 1 base from V and 6 bases from J, leaving 13 bases between. This CDR3 region has 14 residues.

The rearrangement links TRBV28 to TRBJ2-5; 7 nucleotides align to TRBD2. The DNA matches TRBJ2-7 better at its end, which makes the J call doubtful. Germline CDR1 reads MDHEN; CDR2 reads SYDVKM. This CDR3 region has 14 residues. The CDR3 region is CASNGAAGRYEQYF. The CDR3, as DNA: TGTGCCAGCAACGGAGCAGCGGGACGCTACGAGCAGTACTTC.

This clonotype appeared a few times. The genes are TRBV6-6 and TRBJ1-2, with D possibly matching TRBD1 (5 bases). Per the germline V gene, CDR1 is MNHNY and CDR2 is SVGAGI (reference sequence). This CDR3 has 15 amino acids. Trimming shortened V by 0 bases and J by 3 bases, and 11 bases separated the two germline ends. The CDR3 region is CASSYSQGGDYGYTF. The CDR3 DNA reads TGTGCCAGCAGTTACTCCCAGGGAGGGGACTATGGCTACACCTTC.

The chain recombines TRBV5-4 with TRBJ1-2; TRBD1 is a possible D gene (6 bases). Germline CDR1 is SGHNT and CDR2 is YYREEE (reference sequence). The ends were cut back, 9 bases at V and 8 bases at J, with 29 bases in the middle. This CDR3 comprises 16 residues. The CDR3 bases are TGTGCCAACAGGGCCGGATCCGATCTAAGAGCCTACGGCTACACCTTC. Its protein is CANRAGSDLRAYGYTF. Combining the CDR3 with reference TRBV5-4 and TRBJ1-2 gives the whole variable domain ETGVTQSPTHLIKTRGQQVTLRCSSQSGHNTVSWYQQALGQGPQFIFQYYREEENGRGNFPPRFSGLQFPNYSSELNVNALELDDSALYLCANRAGSDLRAYGYTFGSGTRLTVV.

V usage is TRBV24-1 and J usage is TRBJ2-3; TRBD2 agrees at 9 bases. CDR1 is KGHDR and CDR2 is SFDVKD in the germline V gene. V lost 3 bases, J lost 2 bases, and 5 bases stayed unmatched. This CDR3 is built from 16 residues. CDR3 region: CATSDVAGVFTDTQYF. CDR3 coding DNA: TGTGCCACCAGTGATGTAGCGGGGGTGTTCACAGATACGCAGTATTTT.

This clonotype was observed a few times. This chain connects TRBV28 to TRBJ2-3, with 12 bases matching TRBD2. After removal of 6 bases from V and 3 bases from J, the junction contained 10 bases not matched to a gene. This CDR3 region has 17 residues. Germline CDR1 and CDR2: MDHEN and SYDVKM. The CDR3 DNA sequence: TGTGCCAGCAGGTCGCTACTAGCGGGGGGTAGTACAGATACGCAGTATTTT. It encodes CASRSLLAGGSTDTQYF.

In its sample, this clonotype was seen many times. The CDR3 protein is CAWSQASGAYEQYF. The CDR3 DNA is TGTGCCTGGAGTCAAGCTAGCGGGGCCTACGAGCAGTACTTC. This chain joins TRBV30 and TRBJ2-7, with 9 positions matching TRBD2. Germline V lookup: CDR1 GTSNPN, CDR2 SVGIG (reference sequence). This CDR3 contains 14 residues. V lost 2 bases to trimming and J lost 2 bases; unmatched junction nucleotides: 4.

The chain links TRBV7-6 to TRBJ1-1; D might be TRBD1 (6 bases). In germline, CDR1 is SGHVS, CDR2 FNYEAQ. V was pared by 6 bases and J by 5 bases, with 16 bases between. This CDR3 region has 14 residues. The CDR3 DNA is TGTGCCAGCAGTCTCAGAGACAGGAGGACTGAAGCTTTCTTT. Translated, it gives CASSLRDRRTEAFF. The full variable domain, rest sourced from reference TRBV7-6 and TRBJ1-1, is GAGVSQSPRYKVTKRGQDVALRCDPISGHVSLYWYRQALGQGPEFLTYFNYEAQQDKSGLPNDRFSAERPEGSISTLTIQRTEQRDSAMYRCASSLRDRRTEAFFGQGTRLTVV.

The sample holds a few counts of this clonotype. The V gene is TRBV2, the J gene TRBJ2-1; 7 bases agree with TRBD2. J gave up 2 bases and V 4 bases, and 5 bases lay outside the gene matches. The CDR3 spans 15 residues. Per the germline V gene, CDR1 is SNHLY and CDR2 is FYNNEI. CDR3 protein: CASSGDYGTYNEQFF. In DNA, the CDR3 is TGTGCCAGCAGTGGGGACTATGGGACCTACAATGAGCAGTTCTTC.

A note on this clonotype: One junction end disagrees with the germline gene, perhaps due to a read error. V gene TRBV10-3 combines with J gene TRBJ1-2, with a tentative D call TRBD1 (6 bases). The CDR3 extends over 14 amino acids. Germline CDR1 is ENHRY and CDR2 is SYGVKD. The CDR3 DNA sequence: TGTGCCATCAGTGAGTCAGACAGGTTGAATGGCTGCACCTTC. This gives the protein CAISESDRLNGCTF.

This chain links TRBV20-1 with TRBJ1-5, with D uncertain. The length of the CDR3 is 13 residues. The germline V gene has CDR1 DFQATT and CDR2 SNEGSKA (reference sequence). V lost 0 bases and J 4 bases, leaving 7 bases between the germline ends. DNA for the CDR3: TGCAGTGCTAGAGATACAGTGAATCAGCCCCAGCATTTT. This sequence encodes CSARDTVNQPQHF.

In this sample, this clonotype turned up many times. The chain joins TRBV29-1 to TRBJ1-4; 9 positions agree with TRBD1. Per germline, CDR1 SQVTM and CDR2 ANQGSEA. The junction had 0 bases not matched to a gene; V was cut back by 4 bases and J by 0 bases. There are 14 residues in the CDR3. CDR3 sequence: CSVGQGATNEKLFF. The CDR3 DNA is TGCAGCGTTGGACAGGGGGCAACTAATGAAAAACTGTTTTTT.

This clonotype has only a few counts. The chain recombines TRBV2 with TRBJ2-1, with D perhaps TRBD1 (6 bases). In germline, CDR1 is SNHLY, CDR2 FYNNEI. The CDR3 covers 15 residues. With 5 bases removed from V and 9 bases from J, the gap between germline ends came to 20 bases. CDR3: CASSPDSQGTPEQFF. CDR3 coding DNA: TGTGCCAGCAGTCCCGACTCACAGGGAACGCCTGAGCAGTTCTTC.

This clonotype was counted many times. V and J are TRBV4-2 and TRBJ2-1; unclear D gene. Germline assignment: CDR1 LGHNA and CDR2 YNFKEQ. V lost 1 base to trimming and J lost 2 bases, with 12 bases between them. This CDR3 is built from 16 residues. The CDR3: CASSQAAGPPYNEQFF. Written as DNA, the CDR3 is TGTGCCAGCAGCCAAGCTGCCGGGCCCCCCTACAATGAGCAGTTCTTC.

The genes are TRBV28 and TRBJ2-7, with unresolved D. Germline V gives CDR1 MDHEN, CDR2 SYDVKM. The CDR3 loop spans 13 amino acids. V dropped 5 bases and J dropped 4 bases, with 12 bases sitting between them. The CDR3: CASSRLPGYEQYF. CDR3 DNA sequence: TGTGCCAGCAGTCGGCTTCCAGGTTACGAGCAGTACTTC.

This clonotype was observed a few times. This chain uses TRBV27 with TRBJ2-1; tentatively, D is TRBD1 (5 bases). Germline V lookup: CDR1 MNHEY, CDR2 SMNVEV (reference sequence). The CDR3 covers 13 residues. Trimming took 5 bases from V and 5 from J, leaving 10 bases between them. DNA for the CDR3: TGTGCCAGCAGTACCTACAGGAACAATGAGCAGTTCTTC. Encoded protein: CASSTYRNNEQFF.

This clonotype was observed a handful of times. The chain is built from TRBV20-1 and TRBJ2-6, with 9 bases fitting TRBD1. Germline-derived CDR1 and CDR2 are DFQATT and SNEGSKA (reference sequence). The junction had 5 bases not matched to a gene; V was cut back by 7 bases and J by 4 bases. CDR3 size: 14 residues. CDR3 in amino acids: CSGRTGDGANVLTF. For the CDR3, the DNA is TGCAGTGGGAGGACAGGGGACGGGGCCAACGTCCTGACTTTC.

J is TRBJ2-1 and V is TRBV6-6; no definite D call. Germline values: CDR1 MNHNY, CDR2 SVGAGI (reference sequence). The CDR3 has 15 residues. V lost 4 bases, J lost 5 bases, and 15 bases lay in between. CDR3 sequence: CASSLGSTRNNEQFF. The CDR3 bases are TGTGCCAGCAGTTTGGGATCGACGAGAAACAATGAGCAGTTCTTC.

Details on this clonotype: A read error may account for a junction end that differs from germline. The chain employs TRBV29-1 and TRBJ2-3; TRBD2 might be the D (5 bases). CDR1 and CDR2 from the germline V gene are SQVTM and ANQGSEA. The CDR3 spans 14 residues. The DNA of the CDR3 is TGCGGCGTCTTGCCTCCGGAGGGCACAGATACGCAGTATTTT. Protein product: CGVLPPEGTDTQYF.

This clonotype came up once. The chain employs TRBV12-3 or TRBV12-4 and TRBJ2-1; the D gene is possibly TRBD1 (6 bases). The CDR3 runs 13 residues. Trimming stripped 5 bases from V and 13 bases from J, with 18 bases between. The CDR3 bases are TGTGCCAGCAGTCCCAGGGGCGGTGAGACCCAGTTCTTC. Protein product: CASSPRGGETQFF.

This clonotype was observed many times. V and J are TRBV29-1 and TRBJ1-2, with TRBD1 identical over 9 bases. V was pared by 7 bases and J by 2 bases, with 5 bases of the junction left unmatched. CDR3 length equals 13 residues. Germline CDR1 is SQVTM and CDR2 is ANQGSEA. CDR3 sequence reads: CSGGTGINYGYTF. In DNA form, the CDR3 reads TGCAGCGGAGGGACAGGGATCAACTATGGCTACACCTTC.

This clonotype appeared many times. The junction departs from germline at one end; a sequencing error may be responsible. The rearrangement uses TRBV5-1 and TRBJ2-2; tentatively, D is TRBD1 (5 bases). The CDR3 consists of 13 residues. Germline lookup yields CDR1 SGHRS and CDR2 YFSETQ. CDR3 nucleotides: TGTGCCAGCAGTTTGGGGCTGACCGGGGAGCTGTTTTTT. It codes for CASSLGLTGELFF.

This chain links TRBV6-1 with TRBJ2-5; 7 bases fit TRBD2. Trimming cost V 6 bases and J 10 bases; bases outside gene matches: 8. This CDR3 contains 12 residues. Per germline, CDR1 MNHNS and CDR2 SASEGT. The CDR3 DNA follows: TGTGCCAGCAGCCAAGGGAGGGGCGGCCAGTACTTC. This sequence encodes CASSQGRGGQYF.

V is TRBV20-1 and J is TRBJ1-1, with unresolved D. The CDR3 length is 12 residues. Germline lookup yields CDR1 DFQATT and CDR2 SNEGSKA (reference sequence). Between the trimmed V and J ends, which lost 6 bases and 6 bases, there was a span of 14 bases. The CDR3 DNA follows: TGCAGTGCCACGGCAGCTCGGCCTGAAGCTTTCTTT. Amino acids: CSATAARPEAFF.

The genes are TRBV29-1 and TRBJ1-1; D is unclear. The CDR3 contains 13 residues. Germline V lookup: CDR1 SQVTM, CDR2 ANQGSEA. Trimming shortened V by 1 base and J by 0 bases, and 6 bases separated the two germline ends. The CDR3 bases are TGCAGCGTTGAAGTTTCTGTGAACACTGAAGCTTTCTTT. This sequence encodes CSVEVSVNTEAFF.

Comment on this clonotype: This may stem from a read error, because a much larger clone lies one nucleotide away. This chain joins TRBV29-1 and TRBJ2-3, with D tentatively TRBD2 (5 bases). Germline V gene data show CDR1 as SQVTM and CDR2 as ANQGSEA. With 7 bases removed from V and 4 bases from J, the gap between germline ends came to 15 bases. The CDR3 contains 13 residues. The CDR3 sequence is CSAGGAPSDTQYF. CDR3 nucleotides: TGCAGCGCTGGAGGCGCCCCGTCAGATACGCAGTATTTT.

This clonotype was counted between two and nine times. The V gene is TRBV24-1, the J gene TRBJ2-1; TRBD2 might be the D (5 bases). CDR1 and CDR2 from the germline V gene are KGHDR and SFDVKD. The CDR3 totals 17 residues. The V end lost 3 bases, the J end lost 0 bases, and 14 bases lay between the germline ends. The CDR3 loop is CATSDHEGLNSYNEQFF. The CDR3 region has the DNA TGTGCCACCAGTGATCATGAAGGACTCAACTCCTACAATGAGCAGTTCTTC.